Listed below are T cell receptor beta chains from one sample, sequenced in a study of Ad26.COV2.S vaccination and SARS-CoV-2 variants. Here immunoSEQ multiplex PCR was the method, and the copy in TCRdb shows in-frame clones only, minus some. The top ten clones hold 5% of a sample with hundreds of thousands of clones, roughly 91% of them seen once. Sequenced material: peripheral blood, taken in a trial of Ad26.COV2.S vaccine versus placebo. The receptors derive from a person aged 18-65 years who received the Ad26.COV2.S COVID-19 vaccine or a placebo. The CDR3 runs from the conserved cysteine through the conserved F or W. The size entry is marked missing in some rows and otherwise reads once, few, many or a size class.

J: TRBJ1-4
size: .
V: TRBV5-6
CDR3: CASSLVGTNEKLFF

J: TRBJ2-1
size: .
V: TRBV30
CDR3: CAWSGGTGHNEQFF

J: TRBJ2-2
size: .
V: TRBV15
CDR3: CATSGPQNTGELFF

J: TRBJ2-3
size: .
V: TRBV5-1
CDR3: CASSTVSGGRTDTQYF

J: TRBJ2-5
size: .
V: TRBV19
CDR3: CASSGRLAGFQETQYF

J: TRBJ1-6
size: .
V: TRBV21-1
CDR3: CASSKGKEGTLHF

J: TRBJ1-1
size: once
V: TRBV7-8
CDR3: CASSTRVAKTEAFF

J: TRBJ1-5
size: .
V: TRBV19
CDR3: CASSWDRGNNQPQHF

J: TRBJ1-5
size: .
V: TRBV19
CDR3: CASSMVYRQPQHF

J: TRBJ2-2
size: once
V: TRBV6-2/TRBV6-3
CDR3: CASSSHYTGELFF